A selection of T cell receptor beta chains follows, all from one sample in a study of cytomegalovirus exposure and HLA in healthy donors. Some clones are missing from TCRdb's copy, which holds only in-frame ones; the method was immunoSEQ multiplex PCR. The sample lists about 180,000 clones; roughly 83% were seen once. Sequencing was done on a sample of PBMCs. Receptors were obtained from a boy aged 2 to 9 in good health and CMV-seronegative. Each CDR3 is given with its conserved first and last residue. The D gene is left open where the match is weak. Clone size, where shown, is once, few, many, or a class for clones that have expanded.

-	once	TRBV5-6	TRBJ1-3	TGTGCCAGCAGCCCCACCCGACAGGCCGGAAACACCATATATTTT	CASSPTRQAGNTIYF
-	-	TRBV7-8	TRBJ1-6	TGTGCCAGCGCCGAAACAGGTTATAATTCACCCCTCCACTTT	CASAETGYNSPLHF
-	-	TRBV5-1	TRBJ2-4	TGCGCCAGCAGTATCTCAGCCAAAAACATTCAGTACTTC	CASSISAKNIQYF
-	-	TRBV19	TRBJ1-5	TGTGCCGGTAGTATAGTCCAGGGAACCAATCAGCCCCAGCATTTT	CAGSIVQGTNQPQHF
TRBD2	few	TRBV5-8	TRBJ2-5	TGTGCCAGCAGCTGGGGGACTAGCGGGAGGGGGCCCCAGACCCAGTACTTC	CASSWGTSGRGPQTQYF
-	-	TRBV19	TRBJ1-5	TGTGCCAGTAGTATGAGACAGATTAGCAATCAGCCCCAGCATTTT	CASSMRQISNQPQHF
TRBD2	-	TRBV4-3	TRBJ2-1	TGCGCCAGCAGCCAAGATCTTACTAGCGGGGGAATGTACAATGAGCAGTTCTTC	CASSQDLTSGGMYNEQFF
-	-	TRBV29-1	TRBJ2-2	TGCAGCGCGACAGCTTCGAACACCGGGGAGCTGTTTTTT	CSATASNTGELFF
TRBD2	-	TRBV29-1	TRBJ2-1	TGCAGCGTTGTCGGGACTAGCGAATACAATGAGCAGTTCTTC	CSVVGTSEYNEQFF
-	-	TRBV29-1	TRBJ1-1	TGCAGCGTTGAAGAGTCGCTAAACACTGAAGCTTTCTTT	CSVEESLNTEAFF
TRBD1	-	TRBV5-1	TRBJ1-2	TGCGCCAGCAGCCTGACCGGGACAGGGTATGGCTACACCTTC	CASSLTGTGYGYTF
-	-	TRBV13	TRBJ2-1	TGTGCCAGCAGCGGCAGAGAGGGTTGGAATGAGCAGTTCTTC	CASSGREGWNEQFF
-	-	TRBV29-1	TRBJ1-1	TGCAGCGTTGCCCCTAGGAACACTGAAGCTTTCTTT	CSVAPRNTEAFF
-	-	TRBV14	TRBJ1-2	TGTGCCAGCAGCCAAGGGGCGAACTATGGCTACACCTTC	CASSQGANYGYTF
TRBD2	-	TRBV7-7	TRBJ2-5	TGTGCCAGCAGCCCAGCGGGGGGGCCGGAGACCCAGTACTTC	CASSPAGGPETQYF
-	-	TRBV2	TRBJ2-4	TGTGCCAGCAGTGAAGAGGAGTTCAAAAACATTCAGTACTTC	CASSEEEFKNIQYF
TRBD1	-	TRBV5-6	TRBJ2-5	TGTGCCAGCAGCCCCGCCGGGACAGGGGGCATACTGGGAGAGACCCAGTACTTC	CASSPAGTGGILGETQYF
-	-	TRBV11-2	TRBJ2-3	TGTGCCAGCAGCCCACCCGGACTCGGCACAGATACGCAGTATTTT	CASSPPGLGTDTQYF
TRBD2	-	TRBV5-4	TRBJ2-1	TGTGCCAGCAGCCGAGGACTAGCGGGAGGACGGAATGAGCAGTTCTTC	CASSRGLAGGRNEQFF
-	-	TRBV19	TRBJ2-5	TGTGCCAGTAGCCTAACAGGATCAGAGACCCAGTACTTC	CASSLTGSETQYF
-	-	TRBV5-4	TRBJ2-1	TGTGCCAGCAGCTTGGCGGGGAGTGCCTACAATGAGCAGTTCTTC	CASSLAGSAYNEQFF
TRBD1	-	TRBV7-8	TRBJ1-5	TGTGCCAGCAGCCCGTCTTCCGGGACAGGGGCCTCAACAAATCAGCCCCAGCATTTT	CASSPSSGTGASTNQPQHF
-	-	TRBV30	TRBJ1-6	TGTGCCTGGACCCGGCCTTCAGGAGGCTCACCCCTCCACTTT	CAWTRPSGGSPLHF
-	-	TRBV7-8	TRBJ2-1	TGTGCCAGCAGCCTCCCCCCCGGGAATGGGAATGAGCAGTTCTTC	CASSLPPGNGNEQFF
-	-	TRBV7-2	TRBJ2-7	TGTGCCAGCAGCTCAAACAACAACGAGCAGTACTTC	CASSSNNNEQYF
-	-	TRBV6-6	TRBJ1-2	TGTGCCAGCAGTTACCTCGAGGCAGGGCCTAACTATGGCTACACCTTC	CASSYLEAGPNYGYTF
-	-	TRBV4-1	TRBJ1-1	TGCGCCAGCAGCCAAGATGGGGGGGTAAACACTGAAGCTTTCTTT	CASSQDGGVNTEAFF
-	-	TRBV9	TRBJ1-3	TGTGCCAGCAGCGCCCACACACAGGAGAGCGGAAACACCATATATTTT	CASSAHTQESGNTIYF
TRBD2	-	TRBV13	TRBJ2-1	TGTGCCAGCAGCCAGGGATGGGCGGGAGAGGAGCAGTTCTTC	CASSQGWAGEEQFF
-	-	TRBV21-1	TRBJ2-7	TGTGCCAGCAGCAAAGAGGGGACTAGCGGGACCTACGAGCAGTACTTC	CASSKEGTSGTYEQYF
-	-	TRBV5-8	TRBJ2-7	TGTGCCAGCAGCTGGGATAGCGGAGCTACATACGAGCAGTACTTC	CASSWDSGATYEQYF
-	few	TRBV7-6	TRBJ1-2	TGTGCCAGCAGCCCAGACAGTCGGACCTTTGGTGGCTACACCTTC	CASSPDSRTFGGYTF
TRBD1	-	TRBV6-5	TRBJ1-5	TGTGCCAGCAGACCGGGACAGGGTTGGCCCCAGCATTTT	CASRPGQGWPQHF
-	-	TRBV6-5	TRBJ2-1	TGTGCCAGCAGTTCCTCGCTGGGGGGATACGATGAGCAGTTCTTC	CASSSSLGGYDEQFF
-	-	TRBV13	TRBJ2-1	TGTGCCAGCAGCTTATCCGGATTCGCAGGGGAAGGGGAGCAGTTCTTC	CASSLSGFAGEGEQFF
-	-	TRBV27	TRBJ1-1	TGTGCCAGCAGTCAAAGGGCCAGGGGGAACACTGAAGCTTTCTTT	CASSQRARGNTEAFF
TRBD1	-	TRBV6-5	TRBJ1-4	TGTGCCAGCAGCCCTCGGGACAGGGGTGGTGAAAAACTGTTTTTT	CASSPRDRGGEKLFF
-	few	TRBV5-8	TRBJ2-7	TGTGCCAGCAGCCTCCAAGGTGGGGGGGCGTACTACGAGCAGTACTTC	CASSLQGGGAYYEQYF
-	-	TRBV7-8	TRBJ1-2	TGTGCCAGCAGCTTAGAACAGTTGGGTGGCTACACCTTC	CASSLEQLGGYTF
-	-	TRBV13	TRBJ2-7	TGTGCCAGCAGCCCTAATCACCGAGGACTCGAGCAGTACTTC	CASSPNHRGLEQYF
TRBD2	-	TRBV9	TRBJ2-7	TGTGCCAGCAGCCCCGGACTAGCGGGGGCCTACGAGCAGTACTTC	CASSPGLAGAYEQYF
TRBD1	-	TRBV27	TRBJ2-1	TGTGCCAGCAGTTTTATTCAGGGGGAAAATGAGCAGTTCTTC	CASSFIQGENEQFF
TRBD2	-	TRBV19	TRBJ2-1	TGTGCCAGTAGGGGTACCGGGACTAGCGGGAATGGCGCCTACAATGAGCAGTTCTTC	CASRGTGTSGNGAYNEQFF